The subject of this entry is one T cell receptor beta chain. Its antigen is currently not known. Base qualities are not at hand, and no much larger clone is one base apart. The CDR3 contains 14 residues, cysteine and phenylalanine counted. Only the CDR3 DNA is retained, 42 bases long and in frame from the first base. The germline V gene (reference sequence) gives CDR1 as GTSNPN and CDR2 as SVGIG. A distance of 10 bases separates the germline ends of V and J, which lose 2 bases and 2 bases respectively. The immunoSEQ Assay, a bias-controlled multiplex PCR, was used to amplify TCRbeta CDR3 regions from genomic DNA. The original methods were these. Nucleated cell counts per sample were estimated from amplification of reference gene primers within the assay. To quantify the absolute abundance of each unique TCRbeta CDR3 rearrangement, sequence reads were collapsed and filtered. For each sample, productive Simpson clonality was calculated as the square root of Simpson's diversity index across productive rearrangements. TCRdb provides this immuneACCESS table in a form limited to in-frame rearrangements. Some clones are lacking; in checked studies, under half of them reflect an unresolved V gene, and why the rest are absent is not known. For V, J and clone size, that table is used; D and trimming come from the DNA. The table for this sample lists around 250,000 clones; around 84% of them were counted only once. Of the sample, 15% to 18% falls within the top ten clones.

Participants in the prospective study were aged about 18 to 95 years, lived in over 20 United States geographic areas, and enrolled through a virtual design. Cohort assignment in the prospective study relied on participant-reported clinical history from a screening survey and a study questionnaire. For ImmuneRACE Cohort 3, a participant was defined as recovered based on two consecutive negative NP/OP PCR tests, clearance by a healthcare professional, or resolution of symptoms. In the prospective study, mobile phlebotomists collected whole blood, serum and a nasopharyngeal or oropharyngeal swab from each participant. Prospective study participants could optionally give additional blood draws and questionnaires over a 2-month period. Prospective study blood samples were shipped either frozen or at room temperature before DNA extraction. The data originate from a study of blood T cell repertoires in COVID-19 (dated by TCRdb to the early 2020s). Study-wide context: The collaborator samples originated in the United States, Italy and Spain and spanned the acute and convalescent phases of COVID-19. The sample metadata nearly always contained a de-identified subject ID, COVID-19 status, age in years and sex. The material from the prospective study consisted of cDNA or gDNA derived from T cells, B-cell-depleted T cells, or PBMCs. The dataset comprised deeply sampled blood TCRbeta repertoires from subjects exposed to, actively infected with, or recovered from COVID-19. The repertoires were released in a freely available public database meant as a resource for research on the immune response to SARS-CoV-2. The samples were drawn from two sources: the first 160 participants of the ongoing ImmuneRACE study, and 950 to 1,500 subjects contributed by 6 global collaborators. Where available, HLA class I and class II types were obtained from metadata supplied by the sample provider rather than from assay-based typing.

Here is what the overall study found, with its caveats: The amount of clinical and demographic metadata varied by source and participant and was provided uncurated.

The sequence joins TRBV30 to TRBJ1-5, with an unclear D gene assignment. The sequenced material came from PBMCs or T cells enriched from blood (not recorded which). This TCR came from a man younger than 30 who had recovered from COVID-19. Here is the DNA: TGTGCCTGGAGTTTAACTTTTGGCAATCAGCCCCAGCATTTT. This translates into CAWSLTFGNQPQHF.